These 9 T cell receptor beta chains were sequenced from one sample in a study of graft-versus-host responses after intestinal transplantation. Only in-frame clones appear in the TCRdb table, and some are missing; sequencing was by immunoSEQ multiplex PCR. The data show tens of thousands of clones, nearly 95% seen once. The antigens for these receptors are not known. Sequencing was performed on unstimulated CD8+ T cells sorted from spleen or lymph node cells, taken before transplant. Source of these receptors: a human donor who was the organ donor for an intestinal transplant.

This clone has only one observation. The rearrangement uses TRBV18 and TRBJ1-2, with D perhaps TRBD1 (6 bases). The CDR3 covers 14 residues. Trimming shortened V by 6 bases and J by 3 bases, and 14 bases separated the two germline ends. CDR1 is KGHSH, CDR2 LQKENI, per germline. CDR3 sequence (DNA): TGTGCCAGCTCGCAAACCAGGGGTTACTATGGCTACACCTTC. Encoded protein: CASSQTRGYYGYTF.

This chain connects TRBV6-1 to TRBJ1-2; D might be TRBD1 (5 bases). The CDR3 runs 14 residues. Germline assignment: CDR1 MNHNS and CDR2 SASEGT. V lost 6 bases to trimming and J lost 4 bases, with 15 bases between them. In nucleotides, the CDR3 is TGTGCCAGCAGATACCAGGGATGGGGCTATGGCTACACCTTC. Translating it yields CASRYQGWGYGYTF.

The V call is TRBV7-3, the J call TRBJ1-1; 9 nucleotides align to TRBD1. Germline values: CDR1 SGHTA, CDR2 FQGTGA. There are 15 residues in the CDR3. V lost 5 bases to trimming and J lost 0 bases; unmatched junction nucleotides: 4. CDR3 bases: TGTGCCAGCAGCCTCGGGACAGGGCTGAACACTGAAGCTTTCTTT. Translating gives CASSLGTGLNTEAFF.

The CDR3 DNA follows: TGTGCCAGCAGCCGGAACAGGGGTAGCAATCAGCCCCAGCATTTT. It encodes CASSRNRGSNQPQHF. The chain uses TRBV14 and TRBJ1-5, with 7 bases that match TRBD1. The V gene's germline CDR1 is SGHDN and CDR2 FVKESK. V was pared by 4 bases and J by 0 bases, with 3 bases of the junction left unmatched. This CDR3 has 15 amino acids.

The chain has TRBV2 and TRBJ2-7; D is perhaps TRBD1 or TRBD2 (5 bases each). The CDR3 has 13 residues. Germline CDR1 and CDR2: SNHLY and FYNNEI. Deletions cut 3 bases from V and 2 bases from J, with 8 bases between. The CDR3 here is CASSEGPTYEQYF. The CDR3 bases are TGTGCCAGCAGTGAGGGACCGACCTACGAGCAGTACTTC.

The chain links TRBV5-1 to TRBJ2-5; D unclear. The V gene lost 5 bases and the J gene lost 3 bases, with 5 bases spanning the gap. The germline gives CDR1 SGHRS, CDR2 YFSETQ. CDR3 length: 11 residues. The CDR3 loop is CASRPKETQYF. DNA of the CDR3: TGCGCCAGCAGACCTAAAGAGACCCAGTACTTC.

The chain employs TRBV7-9 and TRBJ1-3; maybe TRBD1 (5 bases). CDR1 is SEHNR, CDR2 FQNEAQ, per germline (reference sequence). This CDR3 has 14 amino acids. V dropped 5 bases and J dropped 4 bases, with 12 bases sitting between them. The CDR3 reads CASSADRAGNTIYF. In nucleotides, the CDR3 is TGTGCCAGCAGCGCAGACAGAGCAGGAAACACCATATATTTT. Full variable domain (remainder filled in from reference TRBV7-9 and TRBJ1-3): DTGVSQNPRHKITKRGQNVTFRCDPISEHNRLYWYRQTLGQGPEFLTYFQNEAQLEKSRLLSDRFSAERPKGSFSTLEIQRTEQGDSAMYLCASSADRAGNTIYFGEGSWLTVV.

The chain recombines TRBV9 with TRBJ2-7; 14 bases agree with TRBD2. The CDR3 is 16 amino acids. V gave up 3 bases and J gave up 2 bases; unmatched junction bases: 4. CDR1 and CDR2 (germline): SGDLS, YYNGEE. This CDR3 is CASSEGLAGVTYEQYF. The CDR3 DNA follows: TGTGCCAGCAGCGAGGGACTAGCGGGGGTTACCTACGAGCAGTACTTC.

The CDR3 sequence is CASSIFLSNSPLHF. In DNA form, the CDR3 reads TGTGCCAGTAGTATCTTCCTCAGTAATTCACCCCTCCACTTT. J is TRBJ1-6 and V is TRBV19; D not certain. Germline V CDR1 and CDR2: LNHDA, SQIVND (reference sequence). Trimming took 3 bases from V and 6 from J, leaving 9 bases between them. The length of the CDR3 is 14 residues.